The clone carrying this TCR beta chain was seen a few times. Its antigen is unknown. The data belong to a study of post-analysis software for immune sequencing data. Findings and limits, study-wide: There were about five TRBV segments more frequent in patients than controls, and TRBV5-6, TRBV5-1 and TRBV20-1 were among them. Diversity measured as normalized Chao1 was significantly lower in multiple sclerosis patients than in controls.

Unique molecular identifiers featured in each of the TCR beta cDNA libraries. In TCRdb, the PCR reads were re-called with MiXCR into one record per CDR3 protein. The sample holds approximately 570,000 distinct CDR3 sequences; about 44% are singletons and the top ten take around 1.7%. V lost 3 bases and J lost 3; bases outside the gene matches: 5. This CDR3 is built from 14 residues. Germline V CDR1 and CDR2: SQVTM, ANQGSEA. The origin of this receptor is a girl between 10 and 17 years old with multiple sclerosis. The specimen sequenced was blood. The rearrangement links TRBV29-1 to TRBJ2-1; 7 positions match TRBD2. In DNA, the CDR3 is TGCAGCGTTGATAGAGCGGGGAGCTACAATGAGCAGTTCTTC. Amino acid sequence: CSVDRAGSYNEQFF.